This T cell receptor (beta chain) was observed in a study of technical replicates of blood from a few donors. V was shortened by 4 bases and J by 2 bases, with 11 bases between the two germline ends. In germline, CDR1 is SGHAT, CDR2 FQNNGV. This CDR3 has 14 residues. The protocol was immunoSEQ multiplex PCR, while the TCRdb copy is restricted to in-frame clones and leaves out a portion. This table has under 85,000 clones, around 96% appearing once. The TCR originated in a human donor in good health. Sequenced sample: T cells isolated from PBMCs. The rearrangement uses TRBV11-2 and TRBJ1-1; the D gene is possibly TRBD1 (5 bases). The CDR3 is CASSWGLGNTEAFF. The CDR3 DNA sequence: TGTGCCAGCAGCTGGGGCCTGGGAAACACTGAAGCTTTCTTT.